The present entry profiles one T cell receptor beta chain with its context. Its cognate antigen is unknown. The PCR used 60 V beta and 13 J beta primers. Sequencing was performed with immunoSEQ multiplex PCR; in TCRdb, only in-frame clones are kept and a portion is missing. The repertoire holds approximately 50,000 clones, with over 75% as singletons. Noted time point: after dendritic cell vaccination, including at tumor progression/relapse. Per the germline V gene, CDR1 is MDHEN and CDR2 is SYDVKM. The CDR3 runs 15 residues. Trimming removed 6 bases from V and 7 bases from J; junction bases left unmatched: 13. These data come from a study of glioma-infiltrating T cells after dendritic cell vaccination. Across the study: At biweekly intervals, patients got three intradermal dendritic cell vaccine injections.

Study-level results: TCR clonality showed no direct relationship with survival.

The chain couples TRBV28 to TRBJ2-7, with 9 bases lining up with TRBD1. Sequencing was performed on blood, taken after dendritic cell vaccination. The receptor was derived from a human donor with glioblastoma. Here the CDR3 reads CASSPSRTGVGEQYF. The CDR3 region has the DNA TGTGCCAGCAGCCCCTCCCGGACAGGGGTTGGGGAGCAGTACTTC.